This TCR beta chain was captured in a study of shared clonotypes between healthy human individuals. In the study overall: A donor's plate count was three for CD4 naive and three for CD4 memory; CD8 naive had two and CD8 memory one. General study points: Against clonotypes common to all four donors, non-shared ones had lower generation probabilities.

A word on this clone: Its antigen is not known.

Per the germline V gene, CDR1 is SGHAT and CDR2 is FQNNGV. There are 16 residues in the CDR3. Trimming took off 2 bases at V and 3 bases at J, with 16 bases between the two ends. The method was immunoSEQ multiplex PCR; TCRdb's version includes in-frame clones alone and lacks a portion of them. The sample shows 2.5 million or so clones, approximately 94% of them seen only once. Every donor, a Caucasian adult, lived in Nashville, Tennessee. The sequence was collected from a man aged 18 to 30 in good health. The sequencing sample was made of naive CD4+ T cells sorted from blood. Subset specified: CD45RA+ positively selected. The rearrangement links TRBV11-2 to TRBJ1-2; D might be TRBD1 (6 bases). CDR3 region: CASSLTEAGAYYGYTF. The DNA for the CDR3 is TGTGCCAGCAGCTTAACCGAGGCGGGGGCTTACTATGGCTACACCTTC.